A selection of T cell receptor beta chains follows, all from one sample in a study of monozygotic twins with inflammatory bowel disease. TCRdb reprocessed the 5' RACE reads and keeps a single row for each CDR3 protein, giving no DNA. The sample's table shows more than 300,000 distinct CDR3 sequences. Specimen: blood. The receptors were sampled from a human donor with ulcerative colitis or Crohn's disease, or a healthy co-twin of an affected twin (not recorded which). Each CDR3 is given with its conserved first and last residue.

CDR3,length,J,V
CASSRLAGTEQFF,13,TRBJ2-1,TRBV27
CASSHRVAGDLETQYF,16,TRBJ2-5,TRBV3-1
CASSLGTGGYYNEQFF,16,TRBJ2-1,TRBV5-1
CASSLLSFPEQYF,13,TRBJ2-7,TRBV7-2
CASSVGNTEAFF,12,TRBJ1-1,TRBV6-1
CASSQVRASGNTGELFF,17,TRBJ2-2,TRBV4-3
CASSPTGGDSYEQYF,15,TRBJ2-7,TRBV18
CSAPPGRHNEQFF,13,TRBJ2-1,TRBV20-1
CASSLSVLAKNIQYF,15,TRBJ2-4,TRBV6-1
CASRKSGGSLETQYF,15,TRBJ2-5,TRBV5-1
CASSLMGPKRRSDTGELFF,19,TRBJ2-2,TRBV5-1
CASSPGRIPYEQYF,14,TRBJ2-7,TRBV6-2/TRBV6-3
CAIGWGQVTGDEQYF,15,TRBJ2-7,TRBV10-3
CASSYKRGPGELFF,14,TRBJ2-2,TRBV7-9
CASSFRGGNTGELFF,15,TRBJ2-2,TRBV7-3
CASSSGGVAKNIQYF,15,TRBJ2-4,TRBV28
CASSFRGSLYGYTF,14,TRBJ1-2,TRBV27
CASSQDQAGVFNEQFF,16,TRBJ2-1,TRBV4-2
CASSPSGGTPPRGEQFF,17,TRBJ2-1,TRBV28
CASSPKARLAGPPTDTQYF,19,TRBJ2-3,TRBV12-3/TRBV12-4
CASSGLTGTGRLVANTGELFF,21,TRBJ2-2,TRBV9
CSAIGQGYEKLFF,13,TRBJ1-4,TRBV20-1
CASSLVVAKNIQYF,14,TRBJ2-4,TRBV11-2
CASSRRASGDYNEQFF,16,TRBJ2-1,TRBV12-3/TRBV12-4
CASSYINLGSGHGQETQYF,19,TRBJ2-5,TRBV6-2/TRBV6-3
CASSQPGYNEQFF,13,TRBJ2-1,TRBV6-2/TRBV6-3
CASGIAGVYEQYF,13,TRBJ2-7,TRBV7-2
CASRGPRHNEQFF,13,TRBJ2-1,TRBV19
CASSQERGGASHFSYEQYF,19,TRBJ2-7,TRBV4-3
CASSPSSGNNEQFF,14,TRBJ2-1,TRBV6-2/TRBV6-3
CASSSRTGINEQYF,14,TRBJ2-7,TRBV6-6
CASSQLDSLFYNEQFF,16,TRBJ2-1,TRBV4-1
CASSFTRTTNEKLFF,15,TRBJ1-4,TRBV7-6
CASSFWSGVDNSPLHF,16,TRBJ1-6,TRBV28
CSASHGRTGNQPQHF,15,TRBJ1-5,TRBV20-1
CSAGQGARLEQYF,13,TRBJ2-7,TRBV20-1
CSAYRQGAGWGNEKLFF,17,TRBJ1-4,TRBV20-1
CASSEVNTGELFF,13,TRBJ2-2,TRBV6-1
CSALGQKVLNTGELFF,16,TRBJ2-2,TRBV20-1
CSVVGTGEEQYF,12,TRBJ2-7,TRBV29-1
CASSQGLAASYEQYF,15,TRBJ2-7,TRBV4-1
CSASDPGRGDNQPQHF,16,TRBJ1-5,TRBV20-1
CASSPQKGRENTIYF,15,TRBJ1-3,TRBV6-2/TRBV6-3
CASIIKRSMNTEAFF,15,TRBJ1-1,TRBV11-2
CASSLSSGISSDTQYF,16,TRBJ2-3,TRBV11-2
CASSQPGTGAYEQYF,15,TRBJ2-7,TRBV3-1
CASSKQVSYEQYF,13,TRBJ2-7,TRBV14
CASSSGDHNEQFF,13,TRBJ2-1,TRBV5-4